The present TCR beta chain was sequenced within a study of blood T cell repertoires in COVID-19. Study-level background: Samples came from the United States, Italy and Spain, spanning acute and convalescent COVID-19. PBMCs, B-cell-depleted T cells, or T cells were the source of the cDNA or gDNA that made up the material.

Germline loops: CDR1 GTSNPN, CDR2 SVGIG (reference sequence). The CDR3 contains 12 residues. V dropped 0 bases and J dropped 10 bases, with 10 bases sitting between them. Original methodology: Amplification from reference gene primers served as the basis for estimated nucleated cell counts. Assay: immunoSEQ multiplex PCR; the TCRdb copy retains only in-frame clones and omits some. V and J calls and clone size are those listed in that table; D and trimming were worked out from the DNA. The sample has 310,000 or so clones, roughly 90% seen once. This clone occurred a few times. The clonotype comes from a young man who had recovered from COVID-19. The sequenced sample was peripheral blood. The chain recombines TRBV30 with TRBJ2-1; D is possibly TRBD1 (6 bases). The chain's CDR3 is CAWSVAGTEQFF. The CDR3 DNA follows: TGTGCCTGGAGTGTTGCCGGGACAGAGCAGTTCTTC. The full variable domain, rest sourced from reference TRBV30 and TRBJ2-1, is SQTIHQWPATLVQPVGSPLSLECTVEGTSNPNLYWYRQAAGRGLQLLFYSVGIGQISSEVPQNLSASRPQDRQFILSSKKLLLSDSGFYLCAWSVAGTEQFFGPGTRLTVL.